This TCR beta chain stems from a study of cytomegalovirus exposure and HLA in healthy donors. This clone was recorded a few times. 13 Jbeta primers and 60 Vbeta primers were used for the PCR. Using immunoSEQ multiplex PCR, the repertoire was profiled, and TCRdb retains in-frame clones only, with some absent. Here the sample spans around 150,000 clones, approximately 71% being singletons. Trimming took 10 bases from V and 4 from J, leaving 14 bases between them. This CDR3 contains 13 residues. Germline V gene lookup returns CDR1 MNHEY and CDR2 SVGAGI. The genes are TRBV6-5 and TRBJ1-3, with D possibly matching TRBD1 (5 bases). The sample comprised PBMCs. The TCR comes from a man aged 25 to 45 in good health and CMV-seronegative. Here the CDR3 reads CATAGTPGNTIYF. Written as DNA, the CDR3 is TGTGCCACGGCGGGGACGCCCGGAAACACCATATATTTT.